This T cell receptor (beta chain) was obtained from a study of T-cell reconstitution after alpha-beta-depleted transplantation in children. Whole-study findings and limits: Alpha-beta T cells present about two months after transplant were reported to originate from several hundred expanded graft clones. Diversity and T-cell counts at one year after transplant derived mostly from new T cells. Where some patients showed high TCRbeta diversity at day 60, it came from recipient T cells and thymic progenitors that had survived.

A TCRbeta library incorporating unique molecular identifiers was prepared. TCRdb re-derived calls from the PCR reads in MiXCR, one entry per CDR3 protein. The repertoire includes roughly 420,000 distinct CDR3 sequences, 15% to 20% of them detected once, and under 30% sits in the top ten. Germline V gene sequence: CDR1 SGHRS, CDR2 YFSETQ. This CDR3 comprises 15 residues. V was clipped by 4 bases and J by 4 bases; unmatched bases: 5. This clonotype has just a few counts. Its antigen is not identified. The specimen was PBMCs, mostly from graft donor cells, collected 360 days after TCRalphabeta/CD19-depleted stem cell transplant. This clonotype was obtained from a boy under two years old who had a stem cell transplant for Wiskott-Aldrich syndrome, so the T cells may come from the graft donor. The chain joins TRBV5-1 to TRBJ2-3; TRBD2 matches 11 bases. The CDR3 loop is CASSELAGGADTQYF. Here the CDR3 DNA reads TGCGCCAGCAGCGAGCTAGCGGGGGGTGCAGATACGCAGTATTTT.